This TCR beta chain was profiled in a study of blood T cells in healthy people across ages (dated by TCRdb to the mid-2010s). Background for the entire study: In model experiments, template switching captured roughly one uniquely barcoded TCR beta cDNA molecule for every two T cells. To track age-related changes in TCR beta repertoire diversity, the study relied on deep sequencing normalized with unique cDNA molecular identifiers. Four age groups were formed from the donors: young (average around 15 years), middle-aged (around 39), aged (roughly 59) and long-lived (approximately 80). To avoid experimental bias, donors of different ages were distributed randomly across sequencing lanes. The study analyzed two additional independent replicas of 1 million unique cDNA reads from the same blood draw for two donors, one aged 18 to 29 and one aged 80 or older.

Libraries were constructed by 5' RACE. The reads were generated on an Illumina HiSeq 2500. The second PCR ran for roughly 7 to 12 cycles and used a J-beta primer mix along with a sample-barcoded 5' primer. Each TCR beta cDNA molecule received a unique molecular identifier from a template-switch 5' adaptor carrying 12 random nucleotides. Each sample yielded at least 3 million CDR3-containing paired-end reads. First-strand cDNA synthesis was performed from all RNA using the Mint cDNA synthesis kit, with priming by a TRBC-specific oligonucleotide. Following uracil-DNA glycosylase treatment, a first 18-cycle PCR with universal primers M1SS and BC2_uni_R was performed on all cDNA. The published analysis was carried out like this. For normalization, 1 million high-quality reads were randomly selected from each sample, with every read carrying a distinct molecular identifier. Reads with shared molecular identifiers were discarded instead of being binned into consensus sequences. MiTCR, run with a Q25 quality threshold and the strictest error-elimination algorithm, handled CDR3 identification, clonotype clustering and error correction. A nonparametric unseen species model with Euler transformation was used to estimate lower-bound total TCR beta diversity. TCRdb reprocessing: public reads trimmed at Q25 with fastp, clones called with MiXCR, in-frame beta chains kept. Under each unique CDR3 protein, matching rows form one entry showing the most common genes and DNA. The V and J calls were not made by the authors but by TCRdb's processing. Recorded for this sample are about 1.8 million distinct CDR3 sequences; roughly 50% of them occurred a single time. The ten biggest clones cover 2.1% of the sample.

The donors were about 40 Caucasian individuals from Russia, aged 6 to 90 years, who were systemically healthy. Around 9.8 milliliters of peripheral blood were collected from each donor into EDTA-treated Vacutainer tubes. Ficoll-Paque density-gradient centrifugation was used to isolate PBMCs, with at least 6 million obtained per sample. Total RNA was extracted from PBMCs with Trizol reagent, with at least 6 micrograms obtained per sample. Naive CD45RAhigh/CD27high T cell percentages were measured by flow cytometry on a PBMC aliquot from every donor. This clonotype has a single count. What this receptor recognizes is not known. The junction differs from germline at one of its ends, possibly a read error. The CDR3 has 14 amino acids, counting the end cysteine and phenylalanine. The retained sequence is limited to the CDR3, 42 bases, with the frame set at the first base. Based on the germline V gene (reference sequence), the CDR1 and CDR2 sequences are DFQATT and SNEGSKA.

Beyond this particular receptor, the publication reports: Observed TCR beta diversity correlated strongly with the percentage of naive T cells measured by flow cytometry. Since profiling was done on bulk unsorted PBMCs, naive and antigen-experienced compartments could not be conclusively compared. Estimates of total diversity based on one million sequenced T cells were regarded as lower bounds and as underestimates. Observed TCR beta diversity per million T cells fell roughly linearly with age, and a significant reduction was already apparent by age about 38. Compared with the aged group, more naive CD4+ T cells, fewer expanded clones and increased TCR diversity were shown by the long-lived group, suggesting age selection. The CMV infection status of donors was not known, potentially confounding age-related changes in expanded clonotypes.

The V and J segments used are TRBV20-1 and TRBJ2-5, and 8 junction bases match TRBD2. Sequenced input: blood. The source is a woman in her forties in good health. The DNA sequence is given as TGCAGTGCCCGGCGGGGGGAAGGGCAAGAGGCCCAGTACTTC. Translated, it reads CSARRGEGQEAQYF.